This T cell receptor (beta chain) was observed in a study of T-cell memory formation after mild COVID-19. Overall study: TCR clusters showed largely donor specificity.

This CDR3 comprises 13 residues. CDR1 and CDR2 from the germline V gene are MDHEN and SYDVKM. Between the trimmed V and J ends, which lost 5 bases and 6 bases, there was a span of 13 bases. Study-wide findings and caveats: There was a balanced CD4/CD8 profile in clones contracting day 15 to 85, and later expanders leaned CD4+. Pre-infection memory carried some responding clones, suggesting that cross-reactive memory joined.

Comment on this clonotype: The antigen is unknown.

Researchers used 5'RACE with constant-segment primers to make TCR alpha and TCR beta cDNA libraries that carry sample barcodes and UMIs. TCRdb fed the 5' RACE reads into MiXCR, producing one record per CDR3 protein. The data contain 110,000 or so distinct CDR3 sequences, 20% to 25% of them singletons. The sample was PBMCs or a T cell subset sorted from them (not recorded which). The sequence was collected from a man aged 18 to 30 who had mild COVID-19 (a few samples of this study predate the infection). Cell type and time point are not known. V is TRBV28 and J is TRBJ1-2; maybe TRBD1 (6 bases). CDR3 bases: TGTGCCAGCAGTACAACATACAGGGATGGCTACACCTTC. Amino acids: CASSTTYRDGYTF.